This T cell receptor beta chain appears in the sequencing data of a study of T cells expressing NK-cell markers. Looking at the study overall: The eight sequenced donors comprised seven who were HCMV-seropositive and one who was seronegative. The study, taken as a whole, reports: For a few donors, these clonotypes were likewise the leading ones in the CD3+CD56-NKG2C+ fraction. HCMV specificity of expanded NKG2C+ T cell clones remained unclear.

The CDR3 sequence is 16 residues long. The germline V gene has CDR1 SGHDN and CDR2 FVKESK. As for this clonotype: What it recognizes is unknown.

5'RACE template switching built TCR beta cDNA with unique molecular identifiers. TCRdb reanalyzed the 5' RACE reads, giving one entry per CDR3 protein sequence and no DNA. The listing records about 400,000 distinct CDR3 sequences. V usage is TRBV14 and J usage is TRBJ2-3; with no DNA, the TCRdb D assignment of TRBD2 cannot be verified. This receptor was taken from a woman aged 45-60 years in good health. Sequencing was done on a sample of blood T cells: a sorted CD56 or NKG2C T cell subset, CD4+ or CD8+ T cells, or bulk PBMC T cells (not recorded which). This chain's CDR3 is CASSPLSAGRSDTQYF.